This is a list of T cell receptor beta chains from one sample in a study of cytomegalovirus exposure and HLA in healthy donors. Here immunoSEQ multiplex PCR was the method, and the copy in TCRdb shows in-frame clones only, minus some. Of around 100,000 clones listed, 65% to 80% are singletons. Sequencing was done on a sample of PBMCs. Receptors were obtained from a female donor in good health and CMV-seropositive. CDR3s include the opening cysteine and the closing phenylalanine or tryptophan. Each record gives: CDR3 protein, CDR3 DNA, D gene, J gene, V gene, clone size. A D gene is named only where the DNA matches it firmly. The listing skips clone size in some rows; elsewhere it reads once, few, many or a size class.

CDR3: CARSPGGTCLKETQYF
DNA: TGTGCCAGAAGCCCGGGTGGGACTTGTCTTAAAGAGACCCAGTACTTC
D: -
J: TRBJ2-5
V: TRBV5-3
size: -

CDR3: CASSPRRQINTGELFF
DNA: TGTGCCAGCTCACCACGCCGACAGATAAACACCGGGGAGCTGTTTTTT
D: -
J: TRBJ2-2
V: TRBV18
size: -

CDR3: CASSVTGENNEQFF
DNA: TGTGCCAGCAGCGTAACAGGGGAGAACAATGAGCAGTTCTTC
D: TRBD1
J: TRBJ2-1
V: TRBV9
size: -

CDR3: CASRSTHYEQYF
DNA: TGTGCCAGCAGGAGCACCCACTACGAGCAGTACTTC
D: -
J: TRBJ2-7
V: TRBV5-5
size: -

CDR3: CASSPRLTGAGTEAFF
DNA: TGTGCCAGCAGCCCAAGACTTACAGGGGCCGGGACTGAAGCTTTCTTT
D: TRBD1
J: TRBJ1-1
V: TRBV7-6
size: -

CDR3: CASSPGQGPGNTIYF
DNA: TGTGCCAGCTCACCAGGACAGGGGCCCGGAAACACCATATATTTT
D: TRBD1
J: TRBJ1-3
V: TRBV18
size: -

CDR3: CASSRGTSGNNEQFF
DNA: TGTGCCAGCAGCCGAGGGACTAGCGGAAACAATGAGCAGTTCTTC
D: TRBD2
J: TRBJ2-1
V: TRBV28
size: -

CDR3: CASSVGGQGKEAFF
DNA: TGTGCCAGCAGCGTAGGAGGACAGGGGAAGGAAGCTTTCTTT
D: TRBD1
J: TRBJ1-1
V: TRBV9
size: -

CDR3: CASSEGGRRSYEQYF
DNA: TGTGCCAGCAGTGAAGGTGGGAGGCGCTCCTACGAGCAGTACTTC
D: -
J: TRBJ2-7
V: TRBV2
size: -

CDR3: CASKLDSLGGAVAFF
DNA: TGTGCCAGTAAGCTGGACAGTCTAGGGGGAGCGGTGGCTTTCTTT
D: -
J: TRBJ1-1
V: TRBV27
size: few